This T cell receptor beta chain was identified during a study of T cell changes during pregnancy in multiple sclerosis (dated by TCRdb to the late 2010s). At the level of the whole study: In women with multiple sclerosis, the researchers looked at how the T cell repertoire shifted as pregnancy progressed.

About this clone: What this receptor recognizes is not known. Base qualities were left out, and no much larger clone turns up one base away.

Library prep was done by the immunoSEQ multiplex PCR assay. TCRdb retrieved this table from immuneACCESS and kept in-frame rearrangements only. Not all clones are present; in checked studies, unresolved V genes account for under half, and no reason is known for the remainder. This sample has 75,000 to 90,000 clones in its table, and approximately 90% of those were observed once. 3.5% to 4% of the sample belongs to the ten largest clones. Based on the germline V gene, the CDR1 and CDR2 sequences are SGDLS and YYNGEE. V lost 0 bases and J lost 4 bases, and the count of bases not matched to a germline gene is 8. The CDR3 goes from the cysteine to the phenylalanine over 17 residues. The read is trimmed to its CDR3 DNA, 51 bases read in frame from base 1.

This receptor chain uses TRBV9 and TRBJ2-2, with 8 middle bases fitting TRBD2. This receptor was obtained from a female donor in good health, serving as a control in a pregnancy study. Some clones in this sample may be carry-over from other donors' samples. The input for sequencing was PBMCs, taken in the first trimester of pregnancy. The nucleotides read TGTGCCAGCAGCGTAGGGTCCGGGGGGGCGCGCACCGGGGAGCTGTTTTTT. Translated, it gives CASSVGSGGARTGELFF.